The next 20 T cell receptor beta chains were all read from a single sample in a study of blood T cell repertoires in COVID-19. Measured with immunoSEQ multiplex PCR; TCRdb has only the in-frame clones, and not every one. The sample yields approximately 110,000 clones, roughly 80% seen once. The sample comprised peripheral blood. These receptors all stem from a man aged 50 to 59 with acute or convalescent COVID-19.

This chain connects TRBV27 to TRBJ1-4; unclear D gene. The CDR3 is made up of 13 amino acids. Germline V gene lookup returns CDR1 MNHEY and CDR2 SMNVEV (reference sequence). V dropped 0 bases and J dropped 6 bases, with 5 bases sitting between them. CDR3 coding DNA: TGTGCCAGCAGTTTATCGGCCCATGAAAAACTGTTTTTT. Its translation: CASSLSAHEKLFF.

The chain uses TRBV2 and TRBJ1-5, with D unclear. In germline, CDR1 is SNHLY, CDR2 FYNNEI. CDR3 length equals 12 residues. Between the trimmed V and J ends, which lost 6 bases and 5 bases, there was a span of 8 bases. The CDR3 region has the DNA TGTGCCAGCAGGAGGCCCGATCAGCCCCAGCATTTT. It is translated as CASRRPDQPQHF. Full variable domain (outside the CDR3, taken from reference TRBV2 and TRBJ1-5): EPEVTQTPSHQVTQMGQEVILRCVPISNHLYFYWYRQILGQKVEFLVSFYNNEISEKSEIFDDQFSVERPDGSNFTLKIRSTKLEDSAMYFCASRRPDQPQHFGDGTRLSIL.

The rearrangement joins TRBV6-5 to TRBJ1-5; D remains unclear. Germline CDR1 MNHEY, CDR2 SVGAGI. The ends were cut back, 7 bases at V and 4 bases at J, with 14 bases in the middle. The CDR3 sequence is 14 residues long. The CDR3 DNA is TGTGCCAGCAAGCCCGCGGGGTATAATCAGCCCCAGCATTTT. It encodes CASKPAGYNQPQHF.

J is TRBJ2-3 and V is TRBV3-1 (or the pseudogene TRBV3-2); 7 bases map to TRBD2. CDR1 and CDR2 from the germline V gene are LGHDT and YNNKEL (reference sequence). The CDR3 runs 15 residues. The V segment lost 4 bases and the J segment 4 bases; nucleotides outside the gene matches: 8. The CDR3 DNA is TGTGCCAGCAGCCCTGGAGGAGCGGGGTCAGATACGCAGTATTTT. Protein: CASSPGGAGSDTQYF.

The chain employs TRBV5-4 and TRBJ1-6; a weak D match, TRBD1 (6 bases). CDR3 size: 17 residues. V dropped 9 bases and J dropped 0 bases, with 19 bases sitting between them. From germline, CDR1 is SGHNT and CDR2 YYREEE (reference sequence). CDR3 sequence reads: CATTHRGTSSYNSPLHF. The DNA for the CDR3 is TGTGCCACAACTCATAGGGGGACCAGCTCCTATAATTCACCCCTCCACTTT. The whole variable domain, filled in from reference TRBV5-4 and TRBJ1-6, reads ETGVTQSPTHLIKTRGQQVTLRCSSQSGHNTVSWYQQALGQGPQFIFQYYREEENGRGNFPPRFSGLQFPNYSSELNVNALELDDSALYLCATTHRGTSSYNSPLHFGNGTRLTVT.

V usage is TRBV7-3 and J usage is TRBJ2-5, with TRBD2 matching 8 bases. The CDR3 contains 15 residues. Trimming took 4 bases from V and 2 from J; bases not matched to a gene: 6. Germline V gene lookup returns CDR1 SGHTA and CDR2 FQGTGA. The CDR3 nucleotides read TGTGCCAGCAGCTCGACTAGCGCCTCTCAAGAGACCCAGTACTTC. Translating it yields CASSSTSASQETQYF.

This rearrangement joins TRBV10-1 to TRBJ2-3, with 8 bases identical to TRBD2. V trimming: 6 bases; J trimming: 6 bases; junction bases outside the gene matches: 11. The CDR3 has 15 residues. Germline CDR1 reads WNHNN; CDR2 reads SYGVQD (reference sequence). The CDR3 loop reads CASSRGLAGFDTQYF. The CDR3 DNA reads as TGCGCCAGCAGCAGAGGGCTAGCGGGCTTCGATACGCAGTATTTT.

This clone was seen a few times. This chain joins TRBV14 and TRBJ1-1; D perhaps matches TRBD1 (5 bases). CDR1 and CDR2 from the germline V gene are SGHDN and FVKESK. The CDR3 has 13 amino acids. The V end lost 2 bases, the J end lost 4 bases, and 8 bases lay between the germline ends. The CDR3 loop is CASSQSGRTEAFF. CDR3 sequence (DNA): TGTGCCAGCAGCCAATCAGGGCGCACTGAAGCTTTCTTT. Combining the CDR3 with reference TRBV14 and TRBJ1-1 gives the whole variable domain EAGVTQFPSHSVIEKGQTVTLRCDPISGHDNLYWYRRVMGKEIKFLLHFVKESKQDESGMPNNRFLAERTGGTYSTLKVQPAELEDSGVYFCASSQSGRTEAFFGQGTRLTVV.

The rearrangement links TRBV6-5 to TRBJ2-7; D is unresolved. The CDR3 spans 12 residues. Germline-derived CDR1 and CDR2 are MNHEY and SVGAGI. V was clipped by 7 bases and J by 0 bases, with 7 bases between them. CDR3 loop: CASNTPSYEQYF. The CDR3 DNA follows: TGTGCCAGCAACACCCCCTCCTACGAGCAGTACTTC.

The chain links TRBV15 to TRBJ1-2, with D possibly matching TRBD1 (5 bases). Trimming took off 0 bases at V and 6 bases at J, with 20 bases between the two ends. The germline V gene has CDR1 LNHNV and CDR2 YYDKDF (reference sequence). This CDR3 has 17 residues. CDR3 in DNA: TGTGCCACCAGCAGAGATATACGGGACTCTCAAAAAGATGGCTACACCTTC. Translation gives CATSRDIRDSQKDGYTF.

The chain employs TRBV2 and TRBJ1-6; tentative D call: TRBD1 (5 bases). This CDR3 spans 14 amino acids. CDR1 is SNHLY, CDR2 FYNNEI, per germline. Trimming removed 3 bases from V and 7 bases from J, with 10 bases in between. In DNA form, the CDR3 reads TGTGCCAGCAGTGACAGGGTCAACAATTCACCCCTCCACTTT. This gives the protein CASSDRVNNSPLHF.

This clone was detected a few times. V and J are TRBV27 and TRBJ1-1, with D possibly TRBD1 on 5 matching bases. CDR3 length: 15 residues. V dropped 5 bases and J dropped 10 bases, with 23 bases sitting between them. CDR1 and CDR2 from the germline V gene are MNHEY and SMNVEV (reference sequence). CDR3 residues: CASSPLGLHRLGAFF. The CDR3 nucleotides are TGTGCCAGCAGTCCCCTCGGCCTCCACAGGTTGGGAGCTTTCTTT.

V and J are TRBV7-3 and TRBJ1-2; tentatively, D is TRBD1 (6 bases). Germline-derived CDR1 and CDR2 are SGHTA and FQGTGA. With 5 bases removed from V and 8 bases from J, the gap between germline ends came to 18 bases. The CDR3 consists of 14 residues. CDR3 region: CASSDPSSTGGYTF. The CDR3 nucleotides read TGTGCCAGCAGCGACCCCTCTTCGACAGGCGGCTACACCTTC.

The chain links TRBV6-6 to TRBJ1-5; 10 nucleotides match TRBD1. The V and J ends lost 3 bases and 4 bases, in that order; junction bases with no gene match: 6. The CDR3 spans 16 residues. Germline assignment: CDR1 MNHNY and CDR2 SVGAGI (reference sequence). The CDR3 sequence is CASSYWDRGGNQPQHF. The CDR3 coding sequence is TGTGCCAGCAGTTATTGGGACAGGGGAGGGAATCAGCCCCAGCATTTT.

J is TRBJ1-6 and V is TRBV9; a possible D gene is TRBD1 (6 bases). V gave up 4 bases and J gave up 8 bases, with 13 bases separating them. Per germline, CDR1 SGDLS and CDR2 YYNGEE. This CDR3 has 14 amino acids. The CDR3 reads CASSLGGGYSPLHF. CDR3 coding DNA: TGTGCCAGCAGCCTCGGGGGGGGCTATTCACCCCTCCACTTT.

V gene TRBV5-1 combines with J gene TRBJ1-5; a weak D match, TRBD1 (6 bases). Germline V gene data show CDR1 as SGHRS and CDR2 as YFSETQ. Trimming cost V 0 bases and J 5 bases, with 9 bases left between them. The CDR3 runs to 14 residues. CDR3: CASSLVTGDQPQHF. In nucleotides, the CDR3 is TGCGCCAGCAGCTTGGTGACAGGCGATCAGCCCCAGCATTTT. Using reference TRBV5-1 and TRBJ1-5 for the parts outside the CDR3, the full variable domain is KAGVTQTPRYLIKTRGQQVTLSCSPISGHRSVSWYQQTPGQGLQFLFEYFSETQRNKGNFPGRFSGRQFSNSRSEMNVSTLELGDSALYLCASSLVTGDQPQHFGDGTRLSIL.

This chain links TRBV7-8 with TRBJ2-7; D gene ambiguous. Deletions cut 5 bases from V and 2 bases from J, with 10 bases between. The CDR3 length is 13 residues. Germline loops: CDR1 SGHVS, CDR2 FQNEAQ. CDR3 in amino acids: CASSRTDTYEQYF. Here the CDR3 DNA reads TGTGCCAGCAGCCGAACCGACACCTACGAGCAGTACTTC.

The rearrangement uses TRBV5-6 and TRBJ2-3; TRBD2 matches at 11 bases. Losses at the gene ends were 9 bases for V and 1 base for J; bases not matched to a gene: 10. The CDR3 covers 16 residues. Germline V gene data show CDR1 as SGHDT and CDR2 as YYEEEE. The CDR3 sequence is CATGPTSGGRTDTQYF. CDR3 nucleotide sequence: TGTGCCACCGGCCCCACTAGCGGGGGACGCACAGATACGCAGTATTTT.

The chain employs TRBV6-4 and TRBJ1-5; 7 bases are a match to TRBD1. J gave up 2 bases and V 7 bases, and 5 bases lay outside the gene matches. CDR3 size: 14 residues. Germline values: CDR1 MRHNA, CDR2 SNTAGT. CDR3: CASKDRVCNQPQHF. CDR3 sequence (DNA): TGTGCCAGCAAAGACAGGGTTTGCAATCAGCCCCAGCATTTT.

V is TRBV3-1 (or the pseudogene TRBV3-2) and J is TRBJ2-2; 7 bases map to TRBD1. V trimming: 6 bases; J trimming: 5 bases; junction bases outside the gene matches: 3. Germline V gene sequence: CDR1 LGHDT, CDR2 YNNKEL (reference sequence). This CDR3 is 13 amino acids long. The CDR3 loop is CASRQGLTGELFF. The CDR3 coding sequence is TGTGCCAGCAGACAGGGGTTAACCGGGGAGCTGTTTTTT.